Listed here is a single T cell receptor (beta chain). This record belongs to a study of OX40 agonist ivuxolimab in advanced cancers. Trimming left V 1 base short and J 3 bases short, with 10 bases between. The CDR3 covers 14 residues. Germline loops: CDR1 LGHNT, CDR2 FRNRAP. Method: immunoSEQ multiplex PCR; TCRdb's copy keeps in-frame clones and lacks some. The table lists some 51,000 clones, 70% to 90% of them singletons. This clonotype was sampled from an adult with an advanced solid tumor such as melanoma, head and neck, liver or kidney cancer. The sample here was CD4+ or CD8+ T cells sorted from blood, taken in a trial of the OX40 agonist ivuxolimab. This rearrangement joins TRBV12-5 to TRBJ2-7; TRBD1 might be the D (6 bases). CDR3 in amino acids: CASGLDRAVYEQYF. DNA of the CDR3: TGTGCTAGTGGTTTGGACAGGGCCGTCTACGAGCAGTACTTC.